The rows below give T cell receptor beta chains drawn from one sample of a study of siplizumab effects on memory and regulatory T cells. Only in-frame clones appear in the TCRdb table, and some are missing; sequencing was by immunoSEQ multiplex PCR. Of about 100,000 clones detected, around 92% appear once; the ten largest clones hold around 2.6%. Sequencing used CD4+ T cells sorted from blood. The receptors were sampled from a human donor in good health. Some clones in this sample may be carry-over from other donors' samples. Both conserved end residues are part of each CDR3. A D gene is named only where the DNA matches it firmly. Expanded clones get a size class; other rows say once, few or many, or leave the size out.

- | TRBJ2-7 | TRBV4-1 | TRBD2 | 13 | CASSPRAGAEQYF | TGCGCCAGCAGCCCTAGAGCGGGAGCCGAGCAGTACTTC
- | TRBJ2-3 | TRBV7-2 | - | 14 | CASSLAKGTDTQYF | TGTGCCAGCAGCTTAGCAAAGGGTACAGATACGCAGTATTTT
- | TRBJ1-4 | TRBV5-6 | - | 15 | CASSLEGLGNEKLFF | TGTGCCAGCAGCTTGGAGGGCTTGGGTAATGAAAAACTGTTTTTT
- | TRBJ2-3 | TRBV7-3 | TRBD2 | 15 | CASSRGLAGADTQYF | TGTGCCAGCAGCCGGGGACTAGCGGGAGCAGATACGCAGTATTTT
- | TRBJ1-5 | TRBV18 | TRBD1 | 16 | CASSPNRTGVNQPQHF | TGTGCCAGCTCACCGAACCGGACAGGGGTCAATCAGCCCCAGCATTTT
- | TRBJ1-1 | TRBV6-5 | TRBD1 | 14 | CASRQRDRGRRAFF | TGTGCCAGCAGACAACGTGACAGGGGGCGAAGAGCTTTCTTT
few | TRBJ2-1 | TRBV9 | TRBD2 | 15 | CASSAFLAGVDEQFF | TGTGCCAGCAGCGCGTTTCTAGCGGGAGTCGATGAGCAGTTCTTC
- | TRBJ2-5 | TRBV25-1 | - | 14 | CASSGRGLMKTQYF | TGTGCCAGCAGTGGCAGGGGCCTTATGAAGACCCAGTACTTC
- | TRBJ2-3 | TRBV5-1 | TRBD2 | 13 | CASSLAGTDTQYF | TGCGCCAGCAGCTTAGCGGGAACAGATACGCAGTATTTT
once | TRBJ2-5 | TRBV20-1 | - | 10 | CSGTSGTQYF | TGCAGTGGGACGTCGGGGACCCAGTACTTC
few | TRBJ2-1 | TRBV4-2 | - | 12 | CASSQDALEQFF | TGTGCCAGCAGCCAAGACGCTTTAGAGCAGTTCTTC
- | TRBJ2-2 | TRBV6-1 | - | 16 | CASSESRGWSTGELFF | TGTGCCAGCAGTGAGAGCAGAGGTTGGAGCACCGGGGAGCTGTTTTTT
- | TRBJ2-7 | TRBV7-3 | - | 14 | CASSLTSDRHEQYF | TGTGCCAGCAGCTTAACCTCCGACAGGCACGAGCAGTACTTC
- | TRBJ2-7 | TRBV2 | - | 13 | CASTPMGSYEQYF | TGTGCCAGCACCCCCATGGGGTCCTACGAGCAGTACTTC
- | TRBJ2-7 | TRBV27 | - | 13 | CASSLNADYEQYF | TGTGCCAGCAGTTTAAACGCCGACTACGAGCAGTACTTC
- | TRBJ1-1 | TRBV11-2 | - | 15 | CASSFLGGSDTEAFF | TGTGCCAGCAGCTTCCTCGGGGGGTCGGACACTGAAGCTTTCTTT
- | TRBJ2-7 | TRBV19 | TRBD2 | 14 | CASSIRARGDEQYF | TGTGCCAGTAGTATCCGGGCGCGGGGGGACGAGCAGTACTTC
- | TRBJ1-5 | TRBV15 | TRBD1 | 18 | CATSRTRRGLKGNQPQHF | TGTGCCACCAGCAGAACCCGCAGGGGGCTAAAAGGGAATCAGCCCCAGCATTTT
- | TRBJ1-6 | TRBV28 | TRBD1 | 15 | CASRTGDRYNSPLHF | TGTGCCAGCAGAACAGGGGACAGATATAATTCACCCCTCCACTTT
few | TRBJ1-1 | TRBV2 | - | 14 | CASSKLSWSTEAFF | TGTGCCAGCAGCAAATTATCTTGGAGCACTGAAGCTTTCTTT
- | TRBJ2-1 | TRBV11-1 | TRBD2 | 16 | CASTLASSGSYNEQFF | TGTGCCAGCACCTTGGCCTCTAGCGGGAGTTACAATGAGCAGTTCTTC
once | TRBJ2-3 | TRBV18 | - | 16 | CASSPRSGASTDTQYF | TGTGCCAGCTCACCACGGAGCGGAGCTAGCACAGATACGCAGTATTTT
- | TRBJ2-5 | TRBV7-3 | TRBD2 | 16 | CASSTGAGVRGETQYF | TGTGCCAGCAGCACCGGGGCGGGGGTGCGGGGTGAGACCCAGTACTTC
- | TRBJ2-1 | TRBV11-3 | - | 14 | CASSVNFGYNEQFF | TGTGCCAGCAGCGTGAACTTCGGCTACAATGAGCAGTTCTTC
- | TRBJ1-1 | TRBV27 | - | 15 | CASKKPGRGDTEAFF | TGTGCCAGCAAAAAACCAGGGCGGGGGGACACTGAAGCTTTCTTT
- | TRBJ2-7 | TRBV10-2 | TRBD1 | 14 | CASRDRGETYEQYF | TGCGCCAGCAGAGACAGGGGGGAAACCTACGAGCAGTACTTC